The source of this T cell receptor (beta chain) is a study of cytomegalovirus exposure and HLA in healthy donors. Both 60 Vbeta primers and 13 Jbeta primers went into the PCR. Sequencing was performed with immunoSEQ multiplex PCR; in TCRdb, only in-frame clones are kept and a portion is missing. The sample carries about 100,000 clones, 75% recorded once. The CDR3 is 15 amino acids. V shed 6 bases and J 4 bases; nucleotides not matched to a gene: 10. CDR1 is SNHLY, CDR2 FYNNEI, per germline. General study findings and limits: In a later analysis, V- and J-gene trimming of beta chains associated with a DCLRE1C missense variant, replicated independently.

Concerning this clone: Its antigen is unidentified.

V usage is TRBV2 and J usage is TRBJ2-3, with TRBD1 identical over 7 bases. The receptor's source is a man aged 50-59 years in good health and CMV-seronegative. The specimen was PBMCs. In nucleotides, the CDR3 is TGTGCCAGCAGGGGGTCGACAGGGTTTTCAGATACGCAGTATTTT. It codes for CASRGSTGFSDTQYF.